Below are 8 T cell receptor beta chains sequenced from a single sample in a study of Tregs in tolerant kidney transplant recipients. The table came from immunoSEQ multiplex PCR; TCRdb's copy has only in-frame clones and leaves some out. Counted here are around 50,000 clones, around four fifths occurring once; the ten biggest clones make up roughly 5%. Sequencing input: CD4+ T cells from blood. These TCRs come from a human donor in good health.

The chain links TRBV5-1 to TRBJ2-2, with 8 bases that match TRBD1. In germline, CDR1 is SGHRS, CDR2 YFSETQ. This CDR3 is built from 13 residues. Trimming cost V 4 bases and J 6 bases; bases outside gene matches: 2. Written as DNA, the CDR3 is TGCGCCAGCAGCCTACAGGGGGCCGGGGAGCTGTTTTTT. This encodes CASSLQGAGELFF.

This chain uses TRBV7-2 with TRBJ1-1; 11 bases are shared with TRBD1. Germline V gene lookup returns CDR1 SGHTA and CDR2 FQGNSA. Germline trimming cut 8 bases from V and 4 bases from J; bases unmatched to any gene: 6. The CDR3 covers 14 residues. The CDR3 DNA reads as TGTGCCAGCCTGAGGACAGGGGGCTTCACTGAAGCTTTCTTT. Residues: CASLRTGGFTEAFF.

The chain uses TRBV2 and TRBJ1-1; 10 bases fit TRBD1. The length of the CDR3 is 14 residues. The junction had 10 bases not matched to a gene; V was cut back by 7 bases and J by 8 bases. Germline values: CDR1 SNHLY, CDR2 FYNNEI. The CDR3 nucleotides are TGTGCCAGCACCCAGGGGTCGACAGGGGGCGAAGCTTTCTTT. Translation: CASTQGSTGGEAFF.

The chain has TRBV7-9 and TRBJ2-3; D remains ambiguous. The V gene's germline CDR1 is SEHNR and CDR2 FQNEAQ (reference sequence). V was trimmed by 4 bases and J by 1 base, leaving 9 bases between them. This CDR3 spans 14 amino acids. The CDR3 loop reads CASSSAVGTDTQYF. DNA for the CDR3: TGTGCCAGCAGCTCCGCTGTGGGCACAGATACGCAGTATTTT.

The rearrangement links TRBV5-4 to TRBJ2-3; possibly TRBD2 for D (5 bases). The ends were cut back, 7 bases at V and 2 bases at J, with 8 bases in the middle. This CDR3 comprises 12 residues. CDR1 and CDR2 from the germline V gene are SGHNT and YYREEE (reference sequence). This chain's CDR3 is CASGADTDTQYF. CDR3 DNA sequence: TGTGCCAGCGGAGCGGACACAGATACGCAGTATTTT.

This clone was seen only once. The rearrangement joins TRBV5-1 to TRBJ2-3, with D unclear. CDR3 length: 13 amino acids. The germline V gene encodes CDR1 SGHRS and CDR2 YFSETQ. V lost 5 bases, J lost 1 base, and 8 bases lay in between. The CDR3 region is CASSTQGTDTQYF. DNA of the CDR3: TGCGCCAGCAGTACCCAGGGCACAGATACGCAGTATTTT.

The CDR3 protein is CAWSVGGTNTGELFF. The CDR3 region has the DNA TGTGCCTGGAGTGTGGGGGGGACGAACACCGGGGAGCTGTTTTTT. The V call is TRBV30, the J call TRBJ2-2, with 7 bases fitting TRBD2. CDR1 is GTSNPN and CDR2 is SVGIG in the germline V gene (reference sequence). The CDR3 covers 15 residues. V was clipped by 0 bases and J by 0 bases; unmatched bases: 1.

The chain joins TRBV6-6 to TRBJ1-6; D is undetermined. V was clipped by 2 bases and J by 10 bases, with 9 bases between them. Germline V gives CDR1 MNHNY, CDR2 SVGAGI (reference sequence). The length of the CDR3 is 13 residues. The CDR3 sequence: CASSYDVRSPLHF. CDR3 in DNA: TGTGCCAGCAGTTACGATGTCAGGTCACCCCTCCACTTT.